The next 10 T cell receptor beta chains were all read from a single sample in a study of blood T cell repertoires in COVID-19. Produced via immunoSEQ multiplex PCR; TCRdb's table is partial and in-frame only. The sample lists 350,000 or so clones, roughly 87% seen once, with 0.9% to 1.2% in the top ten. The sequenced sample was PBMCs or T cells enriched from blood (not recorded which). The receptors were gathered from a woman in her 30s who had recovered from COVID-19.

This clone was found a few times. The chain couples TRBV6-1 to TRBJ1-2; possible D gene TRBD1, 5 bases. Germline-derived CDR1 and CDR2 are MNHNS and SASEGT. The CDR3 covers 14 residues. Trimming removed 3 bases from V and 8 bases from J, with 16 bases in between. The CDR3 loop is CASSDDGTFGGYTF. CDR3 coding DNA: TGTGCCAGCAGTGATGATGGGACTTTCGGAGGCTACACCTTC.

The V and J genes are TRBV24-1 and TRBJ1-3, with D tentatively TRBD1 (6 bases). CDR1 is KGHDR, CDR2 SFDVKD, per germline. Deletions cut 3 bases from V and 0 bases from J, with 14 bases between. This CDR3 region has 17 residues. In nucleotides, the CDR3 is TGTGCCACCAGTGATCCCGCAGGGACAACCTCTGGAAACACCATATATTTT. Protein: CATSDPAGTTSGNTIYF.

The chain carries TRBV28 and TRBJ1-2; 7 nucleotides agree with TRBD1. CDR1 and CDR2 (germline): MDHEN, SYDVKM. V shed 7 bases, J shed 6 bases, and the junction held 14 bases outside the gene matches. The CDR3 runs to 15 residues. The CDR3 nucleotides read TGTGCCAGCATCCAAAGGGGGCAGGCAGGGGATGGCTACACCTTC. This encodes CASIQRGQAGDGYTF.

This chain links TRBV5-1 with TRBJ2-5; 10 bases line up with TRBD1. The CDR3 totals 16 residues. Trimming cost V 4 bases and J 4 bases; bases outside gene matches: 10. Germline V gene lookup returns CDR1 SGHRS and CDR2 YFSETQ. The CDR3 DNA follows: TGCGCCAGCAGCCCCCTTACGGGACAGGGGCTAGAGACCCAGTACTTC. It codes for CASSPLTGQGLETQYF. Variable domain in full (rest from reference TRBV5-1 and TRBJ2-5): KAGVTQTPRYLIKTRGQQVTLSCSPISGHRSVSWYQQTPGQGLQFLFEYFSETQRNKGNFPGRFSGRQFSNSRSEMNVSTLELGDSALYLCASSPLTGQGLETQYFGPGTRLLVL.

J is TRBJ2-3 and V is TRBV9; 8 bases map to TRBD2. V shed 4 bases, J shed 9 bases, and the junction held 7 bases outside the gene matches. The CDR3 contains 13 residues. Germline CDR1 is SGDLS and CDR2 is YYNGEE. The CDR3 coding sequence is TGTGCCAGCAGCTCGGGGGGGCCTGGCACGCAGTATTTT. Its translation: CASSSGGPGTQYF.

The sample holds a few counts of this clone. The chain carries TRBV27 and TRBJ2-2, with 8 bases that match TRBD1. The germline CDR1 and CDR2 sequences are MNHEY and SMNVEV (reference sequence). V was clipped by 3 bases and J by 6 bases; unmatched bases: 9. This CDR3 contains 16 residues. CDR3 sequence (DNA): TGTGCCAGCAGTTTTTGGGGCCAGGGGGCATCCGGGGAGCTGTTTTTT. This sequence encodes CASSFWGQGASGELFF.

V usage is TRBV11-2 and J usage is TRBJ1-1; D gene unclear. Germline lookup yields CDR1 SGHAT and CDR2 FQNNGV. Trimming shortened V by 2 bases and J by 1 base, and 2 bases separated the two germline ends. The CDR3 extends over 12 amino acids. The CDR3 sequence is CASSLQNTEAFF. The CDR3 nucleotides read TGTGCCAGCAGCTTACAGAACACTGAAGCTTTCTTT.

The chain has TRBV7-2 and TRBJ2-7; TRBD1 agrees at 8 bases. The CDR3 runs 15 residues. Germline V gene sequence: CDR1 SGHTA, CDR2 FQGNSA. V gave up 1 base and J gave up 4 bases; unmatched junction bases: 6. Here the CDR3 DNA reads TGTGCCAGCAGCTTAGAGAGCAGGGGGCCATACGAGCAGTACTTC. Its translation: CASSLESRGPYEQYF.

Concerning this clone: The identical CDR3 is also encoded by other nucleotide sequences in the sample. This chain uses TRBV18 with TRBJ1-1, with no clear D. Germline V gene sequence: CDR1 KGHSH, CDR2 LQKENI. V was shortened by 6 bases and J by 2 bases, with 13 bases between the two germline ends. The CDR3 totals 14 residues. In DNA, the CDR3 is TGTGCCAGCTCTCTGAGGGAGGGTAACACTGAAGCTTTCTTT. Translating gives CASSLREGNTEAFF. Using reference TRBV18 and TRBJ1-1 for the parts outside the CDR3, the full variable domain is NAGVMQNPRHLVRRRGQEARLRCSPMKGHSHVYWYRQLPEEGLKFMVYLQKENIIDESGMPKERFSAEFPKEGPSILRIQQVVRGDSAAYFCASSLREGNTEAFFGQGTRLTVV.

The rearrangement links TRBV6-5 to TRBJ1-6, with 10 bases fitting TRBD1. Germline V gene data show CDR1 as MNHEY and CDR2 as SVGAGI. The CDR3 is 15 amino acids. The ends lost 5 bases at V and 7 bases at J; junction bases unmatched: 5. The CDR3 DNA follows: TGTGCCAGCAGTCCCCGGGGACAGGGGAATTCACCCCTCCACTTT. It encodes CASSPRGQGNSPLHF.